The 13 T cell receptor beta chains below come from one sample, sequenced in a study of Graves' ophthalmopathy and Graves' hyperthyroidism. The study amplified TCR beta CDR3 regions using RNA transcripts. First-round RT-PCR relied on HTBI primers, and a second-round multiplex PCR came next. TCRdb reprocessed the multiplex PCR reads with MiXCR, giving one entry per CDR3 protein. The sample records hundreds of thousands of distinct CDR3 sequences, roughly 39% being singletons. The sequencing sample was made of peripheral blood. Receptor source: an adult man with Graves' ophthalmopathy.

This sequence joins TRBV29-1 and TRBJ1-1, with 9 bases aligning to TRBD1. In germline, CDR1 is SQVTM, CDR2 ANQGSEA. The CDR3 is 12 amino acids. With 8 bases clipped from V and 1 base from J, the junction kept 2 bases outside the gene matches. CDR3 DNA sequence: TGCAGCTTGGGACAGGGGAACACTGAAGCTTTCTTT. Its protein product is CSLGQGNTEAFF. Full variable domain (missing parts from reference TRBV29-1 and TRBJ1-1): SAVISQKPSRDICQRGTSLTIQCQVDSQVTMMFWYRQQPGQSLTLIATANQGSEATYESGFVIDKFPISRPNLTFSTLTVSNMSPEDSSIYLCSLGQGNTEAFFGQGTRLTVV.

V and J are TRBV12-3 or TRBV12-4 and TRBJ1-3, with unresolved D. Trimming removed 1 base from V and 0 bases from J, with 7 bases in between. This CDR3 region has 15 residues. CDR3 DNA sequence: TGTGCCAGCAGTTTAGAAAGTTACTCTGGAAACACCATATATTTT. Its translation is CASSLESYSGNTIYF.

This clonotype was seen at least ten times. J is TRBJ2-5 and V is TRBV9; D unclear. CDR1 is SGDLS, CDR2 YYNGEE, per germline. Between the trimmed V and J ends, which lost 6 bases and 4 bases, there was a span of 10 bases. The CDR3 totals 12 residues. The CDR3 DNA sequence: TGTGCCAGCACCAACAACTTAGAGACCCAGTACTTC. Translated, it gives CASTNNLETQYF.

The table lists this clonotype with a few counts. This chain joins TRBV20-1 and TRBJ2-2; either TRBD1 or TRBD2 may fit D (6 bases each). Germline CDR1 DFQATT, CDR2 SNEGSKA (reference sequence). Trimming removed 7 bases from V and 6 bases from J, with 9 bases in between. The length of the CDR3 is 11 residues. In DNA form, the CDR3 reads TGCAGTGGGAGGGGGGCCGGGGAGCTGTTTTTT. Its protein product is CSGRGAGELFF.

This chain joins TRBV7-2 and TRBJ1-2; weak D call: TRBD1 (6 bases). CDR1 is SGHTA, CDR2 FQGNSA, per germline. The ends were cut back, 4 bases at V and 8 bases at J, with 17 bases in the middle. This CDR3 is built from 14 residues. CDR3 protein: CASSSLGGNFGYTF. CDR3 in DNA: TGTGCCAGCAGCTCCCTAGGGGGGAATTTCGGCTACACCTTC.

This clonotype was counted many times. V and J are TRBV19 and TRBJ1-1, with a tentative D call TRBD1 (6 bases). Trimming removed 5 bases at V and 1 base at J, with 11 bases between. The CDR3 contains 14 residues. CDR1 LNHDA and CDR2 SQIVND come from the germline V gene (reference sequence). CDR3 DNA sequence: TGTGCCAGTAGTCCAAAGGGACAGAACACTGAAGCTTTCTTT. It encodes CASSPKGQNTEAFF.

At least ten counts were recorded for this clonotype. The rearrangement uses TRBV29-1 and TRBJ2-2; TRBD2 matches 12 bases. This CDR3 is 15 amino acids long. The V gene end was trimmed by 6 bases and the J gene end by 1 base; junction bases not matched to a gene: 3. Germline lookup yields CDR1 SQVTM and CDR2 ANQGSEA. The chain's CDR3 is CSVELAGGNTGELFF. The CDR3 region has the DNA TGCAGCGTGGAACTAGCGGGGGGGAACACCGGGGAGCTGTTTTTT.

This CDR3 is CATSGLGDETQYF. The CDR3 coding sequence is TGCGCCACCTCAGGGCTAGGGGATGAGACCCAGTACTTC. This chain uses TRBV10-2 with TRBJ2-5, with D possibly TRBD1 on 5 matching bases. The V gene's germline CDR1 is WSHSY and CDR2 SAAADI. Trimming left V 10 bases short and J 5 bases short, with 17 bases between. This CDR3 comprises 13 residues.

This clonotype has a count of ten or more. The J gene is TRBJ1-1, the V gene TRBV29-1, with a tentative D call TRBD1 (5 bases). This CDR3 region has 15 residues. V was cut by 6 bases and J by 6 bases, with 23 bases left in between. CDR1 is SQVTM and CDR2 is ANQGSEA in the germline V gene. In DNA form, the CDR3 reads TGCAGCGTCACGAGCGGATGGGGCCCGAGGTCTGAAGCTTTCTTT. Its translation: CSVTSGWGPRSEAFF.

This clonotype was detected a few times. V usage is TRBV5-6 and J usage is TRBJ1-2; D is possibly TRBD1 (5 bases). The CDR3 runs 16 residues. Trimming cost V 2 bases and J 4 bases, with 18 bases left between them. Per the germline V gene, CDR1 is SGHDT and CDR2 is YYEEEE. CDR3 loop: CASSLFRDREGYGYTF. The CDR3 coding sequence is TGTGCCAGCAGCTTATTCCGGGACCGGGAGGGCTATGGCTACACCTTC.

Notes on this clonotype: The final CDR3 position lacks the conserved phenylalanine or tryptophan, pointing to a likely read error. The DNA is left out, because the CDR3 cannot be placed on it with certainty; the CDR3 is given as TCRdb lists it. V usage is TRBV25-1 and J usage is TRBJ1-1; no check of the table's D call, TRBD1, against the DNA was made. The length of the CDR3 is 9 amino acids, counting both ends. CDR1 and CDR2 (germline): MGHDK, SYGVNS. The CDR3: CASSEWGGA.

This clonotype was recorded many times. The DNA for the CDR3 is TGTGCCAGCAGCTTGGGCCGGGGGTCCGTGCGGGAGCAGTACTTC. Its protein is CASSLGRGSVREQYF. The chain employs TRBV5-8 and TRBJ2-7, with D perhaps matching TRBD2 (6 bases). V was clipped by 0 bases and J by 7 bases, with 17 bases between them. The CDR3 consists of 15 residues. Per germline, CDR1 SGHTS and CDR2 YDEGEE.

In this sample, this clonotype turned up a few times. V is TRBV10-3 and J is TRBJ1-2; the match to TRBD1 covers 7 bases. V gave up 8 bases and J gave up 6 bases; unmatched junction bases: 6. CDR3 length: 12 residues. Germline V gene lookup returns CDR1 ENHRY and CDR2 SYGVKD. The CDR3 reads CAISGTDDGYTF. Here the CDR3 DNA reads TGTGCCATCTCCGGGACAGACGATGGCTACACCTTC.